One sample yielded the 28 T cell receptor beta chains listed below, sequenced in a study of CD8 T cells in ankylosing spondylitis. Findings of the study overall: Characteristic of ankylosing spondylitis blood, it appeared, was a TCR beta motif comprising roughly eight highly homologous variants.

TCRdb fed the 5' RACE reads into MiXCR, producing one record per CDR3 protein. This table holds approximately 500,000 distinct CDR3 sequences, 12% found once. Antigens for these TCRs are unknown. Sequencing used blood, either unsorted or a sorted T cell fraction (not recorded which). These receptors were taken from a male donor with ankylosing spondylitis.

In its sample, this clonotype was seen a few times. The rearrangement joins TRBV24-1 to TRBJ1-1; weak D call: TRBD1 (6 bases). This CDR3 is 17 amino acids long. From germline, CDR1 is KGHDR and CDR2 SFDVKD. V shed 5 bases and J shed 0 bases, with 18 bases lying between them. CDR3 sequence reads: CATSASPHREVNTEAFF. DNA of the CDR3: TGTGCCACCAGTGCGTCCCCACACAGGGAGGTGAACACTGAAGCTTTCTTT.

This clonotype occurred many times. The J gene is TRBJ1-3, the V gene TRBV5-1; tentative D call: TRBD1 (5 bases). Germline loops: CDR1 SGHRS, CDR2 YFSETQ. V was cut by 3 bases and J by 0 bases, with 13 bases left in between. The CDR3 runs 16 residues. The CDR3 sequence is CASSSGDGISGNTIYF. For the CDR3, the DNA is TGCGCCAGCAGCTCCGGGGACGGGATCTCTGGAAACACCATATATTTT.

The chain carries TRBV12-5 and TRBJ2-3; no definite D call. The ends were cut back, 5 bases at V and 9 bases at J, with 6 bases in the middle. CDR1 and CDR2 from the germline V gene are LGHNT and FRNRAP. The CDR3 totals 10 residues. The CDR3 loop is CASGPPTQYF. CDR3 nucleotides: TGTGCTAGTGGTCCTCCCACGCAGTATTTT.

A few counts support this clonotype. V is TRBV5-1 and J is TRBJ2-4; 10 positions agree with TRBD1. J gave up 11 bases and V 2 bases, and 4 bases lay outside the gene matches. The V gene's germline CDR1 is SGHRS and CDR2 YFSETQ. The CDR3 length is 13 residues. In DNA form, the CDR3 reads TGCGCCAGCAGCTTAGACAGGGGGCTGGTTCAGTACTTC. Translated, it gives CASSLDRGLVQYF.

This chain uses TRBV6-8 with TRBJ1-3; D gene unclear. The CDR3 has 13 residues. Trimming cost V 6 bases and J 3 bases, with 9 bases left between them. Germline loops: CDR1 MNHGY, CDR2 SAAAGT. CDR3 bases: TGTGCCAGCAGCCGTTTGGTTGGAAACACCATATATTTT. This codes for CASSRLVGNTIYF.

The sample holds a few counts of this clonotype. The chain couples TRBV30 to TRBJ1-4; D remains unclear. The CDR3 has 12 amino acids. CDR1 and CDR2 from the germline V gene are GTSNPN and SVGIG (reference sequence). V was trimmed by 2 bases and J by 7 bases, leaving 8 bases between them. The CDR3 reads CAWSRISEKLFF. The CDR3 DNA sequence: TGTGCCTGGAGTAGGATCTCTGAAAAACTGTTTTTT.

V gene TRBV6-1 combines with J gene TRBJ1-3; weak D call: TRBD1 (5 bases). Germline V gene data show CDR1 as MNHNS and CDR2 as SASEGT. V lost 7 bases and J 2 bases, leaving 12 bases between the germline ends. This CDR3 contains 14 residues. The CDR3 sequence: CASISGPTGNTIYF. The CDR3 DNA follows: TGTGCCAGCATATCGGGACCAACTGGAAACACCATATATTTT.

This clonotype was detected a few times. The chain is built from TRBV20-1 and TRBJ2-3; 9 bases map to TRBD1. Germline loops: CDR1 DFQATT, CDR2 SNEGSKA (reference sequence). The V segment lost 6 bases and the J segment 0 bases; nucleotides outside the gene matches: 4. The CDR3 totals 14 residues. CDR3 residues: CSARTGASTDTQYF. The CDR3 DNA reads as TGCAGTGCGAGGACAGGGGCTAGCACAGATACGCAGTATTTT.

The chain joins TRBV7-9 to TRBJ2-7, with 8 bases fitting TRBD1. The CDR3 spans 14 residues. Trimming removed 4 bases from V and 3 bases from J; junction bases left unmatched: 5. The germline V gene encodes CDR1 SEHNR and CDR2 FQNEAQ (reference sequence). The DNA for the CDR3 is TGTGCCAGCAGCTCACAGGGGGGCCTCTACGAGCAGTACTTC. Translated: CASSSQGGLYEQYF.

The chain recombines TRBV2 with TRBJ2-5; 8 bases align to TRBD2. The junction had 7 bases not matched to a gene; V was cut back by 7 bases and J by 3 bases. The germline CDR1 and CDR2 sequences are SNHLY and FYNNEI. The CDR3 sequence is 14 residues long. The CDR3 spells CASTRSGMEETQYF. DNA for the CDR3: TGTGCCAGCACCCGTAGCGGGATGGAAGAGACCCAGTACTTC.

The chain carries TRBV6-1 and TRBJ1-5, with D possibly being TRBD1 (6 bases). The CDR3 extends over 15 amino acids. V dropped 5 bases and J dropped 6 bases, with 17 bases sitting between them. Germline V gene data show CDR1 as MNHNS and CDR2 as SASEGT. CDR3 loop: CASSSDRTPGQPQHF. CDR3 bases: TGTGCCAGCAGTAGCGACAGGACGCCCGGTCAGCCCCAGCATTTT.

The V and J genes are TRBV20-1 and TRBJ1-1; D not certain. Trimming stripped 0 bases from V and 6 bases from J, with 5 bases between. The length of the CDR3 is 11 residues. Germline V gene lookup returns CDR1 DFQATT and CDR2 SNEGSKA (reference sequence). This CDR3 is CSARDFPEAFF. As DNA, the CDR3 is TGCAGTGCTAGAGATTTTCCTGAAGCTTTCTTT.

The chain employs TRBV11-2 and TRBJ2-5; TRBD1 might be the D (6 bases). Germline assignment: CDR1 SGHAT and CDR2 FQNNGV. CDR3 length: 15 amino acids. Trimming left V 5 bases short and J 2 bases short, with 15 bases between. CDR3 in DNA: TGTGCCAGCAGCACCCGGGACACTCTACAAGAGACCCAGTACTTC. This sequence encodes CASSTRDTLQETQYF.

This clonotype was seen once. The chain has TRBV10-3 and TRBJ1-2, with D possibly being TRBD1 (5 bases). This CDR3 is 15 amino acids long. V lost 0 bases and J lost 6, with 14 bases in between. CDR1 and CDR2 (germline): ENHRY, SYGVKD. The CDR3 DNA follows: TGTGCCATCAGTGAGTCAAGGGACCCTCAGGATGGCTACACCTTC. Its translation: CAISESRDPQDGYTF.

This clonotype was seen a few times. This sequence joins TRBV6-1 and TRBJ2-3; D may match TRBD1 or TRBD2 (6 bases each). The germline V and J ends were trimmed by 5 bases and 4 bases, with 10 bases remaining between them. Per the germline V gene, CDR1 is MNHNS and CDR2 is SASEGT. The length of the CDR3 is 13 residues. The CDR3 is CASSRGDPDTQYF. The DNA of the CDR3 is TGTGCCAGCAGTAGGGGGGACCCAGATACGCAGTATTTT.

This clonotype was picked up one time. The genes are TRBV18 and TRBJ2-1; 9 nucleotides match TRBD2. The trim removed 2 bases at V and 15 bases at J, leaving 11 bases unmatched. Germline-derived CDR1 and CDR2 are KGHSH and LQKENI. The CDR3 totals 14 residues. CDR3 nucleotide sequence: TGTGCCAGCTCACCAGGTGGCGGGAGGGCCGATGTGTTCTTC. It codes for CASSPGGGRADVFF. Full variable domain (rest looked up from reference TRBV18 and TRBJ2-1): NAGVMQNPRHLVRRRGQEARLRCSPMKGHSHVYWYRQLPEEGLKFMVYLQKENIIDESGMPKERFSAEFPKEGPSILRIQQVVRGDSAAYFCASSPGGGRADVFFGPGTRLTVL.

The V and J genes are TRBV28 and TRBJ2-5; unclear D gene. V lost 6 bases, J lost 3 bases, and 11 bases lay in between. CDR1 is MDHEN, CDR2 SYDVKM, per germline. The CDR3 runs to 13 residues. The CDR3 here is CASSEPQEETQYF. In DNA form, the CDR3 reads TGTGCCAGCAGCGAACCCCAGGAAGAGACCCAGTACTTC.

Only a few counts were recorded for this clonotype. V and J are TRBV11-2 and TRBJ1-2; the D gene is possibly TRBD1 (5 bases). The CDR3 loop spans 16 amino acids. Germline V CDR1 and CDR2: SGHAT, FQNNGV. Trimming left V 5 bases short and J 8 bases short, with 24 bases between. The CDR3 is CASSQTNGAASSGYTF. The CDR3 DNA reads TGTGCCAGCAGCCAAACGAATGGGGCAGCCTCGTCCGGCTACACCTTC.

The chain recombines TRBV5-1 with TRBJ2-6; D gene ambiguous. The ends were cut back, 0 bases at V and 2 bases at J, with 15 bases in the middle. Germline CDR1 and CDR2: SGHRS and YFSETQ. The CDR3 length is 18 residues. The CDR3 loop is CASSLGGTNGAGANVLTF. CDR3 coding DNA: TGCGCCAGCAGCTTGGGTGGTACGAACGGTGCTGGGGCCAACGTCCTGACTTTC.

The chain has TRBV20-1 and TRBJ2-5; 14 bases are a match to TRBD2. The germline V gene has CDR1 DFQATT and CDR2 SNEGSKA (reference sequence). The CDR3 is 18 residues long. V was pared by 3 bases and J by 2 bases, with 11 bases of the junction left unmatched. The CDR3: CSARGGLAGAPGQETQYF. The CDR3 DNA reads TGCAGTGCTAGGGGGGGACTAGCGGGAGCGCCAGGTCAAGAGACCCAGTACTTC.

In nucleotides, the CDR3 is TGCGCCAGCAGCCCTCAAGGGGGGACCCAGGGTTATGGCTACACCTTC. This encodes CASSPQGGTQGYGYTF. The V gene is TRBV5-1, the J gene TRBJ1-2, with TRBD1 as a possible D gene (6 bases). There are 16 residues in the CDR3. V gave up 4 bases and J gave up 5 bases, with 21 bases separating them. Germline CDR1 SGHRS, CDR2 YFSETQ. Looking up the rest from reference TRBV5-1 and TRBJ1-2 gives the full variable domain: KAGVTQTPRYLIKTRGQQVTLSCSPISGHRSVSWYQQTPGQGLQFLFEYFSETQRNKGNFPGRFSGRQFSNSRSEMNVSTLELGDSALYLCASSPQGGTQGYGYTFGSGTRLTVV.

This clonotype was found a few times. V usage is TRBV5-5 and J usage is TRBJ2-1; D unresolved. Germline CDR1 and CDR2: SGHKS and YYEKEE (reference sequence). The CDR3 covers 15 residues. Trimming shortened V by 5 bases and J by 4 bases, and 16 bases separated the two germline ends. CDR3 sequence (DNA): TGTGCCAGCAGTTTGCGGCCGCCTGGGTACAATGAGCAGTTCTTC. Protein product: CASSLRPPGYNEQFF.

There are a few counts of this clonotype. This chain links TRBV20-1 with TRBJ1-1; D unclear. Germline loops: CDR1 DFQATT, CDR2 SNEGSKA (reference sequence). The CDR3 covers 13 residues. V lost 0 bases to trimming and J lost 2 bases, with 7 bases between them. The CDR3 DNA reads as TGCAGTGCTAGAGAAAGGTTTAACACTGAAGCTTTCTTT. This codes for CSARERFNTEAFF.

This clonotype was picked up a small number of times. This rearrangement joins TRBV12-3 or TRBV12-4 to TRBJ2-7, with 9 bases identical to TRBD2. CDR3 length: 14 amino acids. The V segment lost 7 bases and the J segment 4 bases; nucleotides outside the gene matches: 8. CDR3 amino acids: CASTEREALYEQYF. The CDR3 nucleotides read TGTGCCAGCACTGAGCGGGAGGCCCTTTACGAGCAGTACTTC.

The CDR3 reads CASSRLAGRETQYF. As DNA, the CDR3 is TGCGCCAGCAGCAGACTAGCGGGGAGAGAGACCCAGTACTTC. The rearrangement joins TRBV5-1 to TRBJ2-5; TRBD2 matches at 11 bases. V gave up 4 bases and J gave up 4 bases; unmatched junction bases: 3. From germline, CDR1 is SGHRS and CDR2 YFSETQ. The CDR3 loop spans 14 amino acids.

This clonotype showed up many times. This chain connects TRBV7-2 to TRBJ2-2, with D uncertain. Germline values: CDR1 SGHTA, CDR2 FQGNSA. The length of the CDR3 is 15 residues. V dropped 3 bases and J dropped 6 bases, with 14 bases sitting between them. This chain's CDR3 is CASSFSGPQSGELFF. CDR3 in DNA: TGTGCCAGCAGCTTTTCAGGCCCCCAATCCGGGGAGCTGTTTTTT.

The table lists this clonotype with a few counts. CDR3 amino acids: CASSQDPPGSSKNIQYF. The DNA for the CDR3 is TGTGCCAGCAGCCAAGACCCTCCAGGGAGCTCCAAAAACATTCAGTACTTC. V and J are TRBV3-1 and TRBJ2-4; the D gene could be TRBD1 or TRBD2 (5 bases each). The V end lost 0 bases, the J end lost 2 bases, and 14 bases lay between the germline ends. Germline V CDR1 and CDR2: LGHDT, YNNKEL (reference sequence). CDR3 length: 17 amino acids.

The rearrangement links TRBV20-1 to TRBJ1-5; D is possibly TRBD1 (6 bases). The CDR3 spans 14 residues. V lost 6 bases and J 5 bases, leaving 17 bases between the germline ends. The germline V gene has CDR1 DFQATT and CDR2 SNEGSKA (reference sequence). Here the CDR3 DNA reads TGCAGTGCCCCTTTGGGGGGCTATGATCAGCCCCAGCATTTT. Translated, it gives CSAPLGGYDQPQHF.